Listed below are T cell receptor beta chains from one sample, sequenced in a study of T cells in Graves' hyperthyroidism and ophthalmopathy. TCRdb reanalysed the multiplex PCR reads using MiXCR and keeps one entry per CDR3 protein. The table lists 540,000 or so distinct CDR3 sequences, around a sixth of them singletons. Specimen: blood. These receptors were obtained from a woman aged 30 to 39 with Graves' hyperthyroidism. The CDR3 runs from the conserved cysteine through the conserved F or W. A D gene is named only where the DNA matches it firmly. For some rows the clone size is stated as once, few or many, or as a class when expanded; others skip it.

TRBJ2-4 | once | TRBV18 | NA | CASSPLPFLPAKNIQYF | TGTGCCAGCTCACCGCTCCCGTTCCTGCCAGCCAAAAACATTCAGTACTTC
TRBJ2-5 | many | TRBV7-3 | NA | CASSLGAEQETQYF | TGTGCCAGCAGCTTAGGGGCGGAACAAGAGACCCAGTACTTC
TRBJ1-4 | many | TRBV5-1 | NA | CASSLAGGFDEKLFF | TGCGCCAGCAGCTTGGCCGGGGGGTTTGACGAAAAACTGTTTTTT
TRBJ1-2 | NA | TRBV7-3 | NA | CASSPLGYTF | TGTGCCAGCAGCCCCCTCGGCTACACCTTC
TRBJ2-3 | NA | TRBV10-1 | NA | CASSESGPDTQYF | TGCGCCAGCAGTGAGTCGGGGCCAGATACGCAGTATTTT
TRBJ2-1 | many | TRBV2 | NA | CASRPDQYNEQFF | TGTGCCAGCAGACCGGACCAGTACAATGAGCAGTTCTTC
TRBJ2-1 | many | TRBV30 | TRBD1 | CAGQGGAYNEQFF | TGTGCTGGACAGGGGGGGGCCTACAATGAGCAGTTCTTC
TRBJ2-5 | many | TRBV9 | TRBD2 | CASSVFGTSGETQYF | TGTGCCAGCAGCGTATTTGGGACTAGCGGAGAGACCCAGTACTTC
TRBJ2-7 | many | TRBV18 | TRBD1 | CASSHRTGEPYEQYF | TGTGCCAGCTCACACCGGACAGGGGAACCCTACGAGCAGTACTTC
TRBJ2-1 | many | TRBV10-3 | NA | CAIRQYNEQFF | TGTGCCATCAGACAGTACAATGAGCAGTTCTTC
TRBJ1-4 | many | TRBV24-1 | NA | CATSDGRDGEKLFF | TGTGCCACCAGTGATGGCAGGGACGGTGAAAAACTGTTTTTT
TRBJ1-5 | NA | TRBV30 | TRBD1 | CAWSLDRVMSNQPQHF | TGTGCCTGGAGTTTGGACAGGGTGATGAGCAATCAGCCCCAGCATTTT
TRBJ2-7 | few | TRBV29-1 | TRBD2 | CSVAGGRTSYEQYF | TGCAGCGTTGCCGGTGGAAGGACTAGCTACGAGCAGTACTTC
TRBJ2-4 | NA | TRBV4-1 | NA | CASSQDFALDRAKNIQYF | TGCGCCAGCAGCCAAGATTTCGCGTTGGACAGAGCCAAAAACATTCAGTACTTC
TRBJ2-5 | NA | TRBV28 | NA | CASSSGRMLQETQYF | TGTGCCAGCAGTTCGGGACGGATGCTCCAAGAGACCCAGTACTTC
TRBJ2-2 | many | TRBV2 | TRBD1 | CASSDRGRANTGELFF | TGTGCCAGCAGTGACAGGGGGCGAGCGAACACCGGGGAGCTGTTTTTT
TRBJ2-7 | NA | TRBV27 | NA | CASSFGGPSYEQYF | TGTGCAAGCAGTTTTGGCGGTCCCTCCTACGAGCAGTACTTC
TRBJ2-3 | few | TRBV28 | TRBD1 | CASSKRQGVDTQYF | TGTGCCAGCAGTAAAAGACAGGGGGTGGATACGCAGTATTTT
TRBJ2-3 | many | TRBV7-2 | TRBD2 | CASSFSGATDTQYF | TGTGCCAGCAGTTTTAGCGGGGCCACAGATACGCAGTATTTT
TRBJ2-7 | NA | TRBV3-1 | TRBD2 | CASSTRWTSGSNEQYF | TGTGCCAGCAGCACCCGGTGGACTAGCGGGAGCAACGAGCAGTACTTC
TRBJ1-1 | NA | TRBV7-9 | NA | CASSLAVGRWAFF | TGTGCCAGCAGCTTAGCGGTCGGCAGATGGGCTTTCTTT
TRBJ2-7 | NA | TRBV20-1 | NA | CSARDWDARTEHEQYF | TGCAGTGCTAGAGATTGGGACGCACGAACCGAACACGAGCAGTACTTC
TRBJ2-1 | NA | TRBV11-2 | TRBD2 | CASSLELAGIYNEQFF | TGTGCCAGCAGCTTAGAACTAGCGGGAATCTACAATGAGCAGTTCTTC
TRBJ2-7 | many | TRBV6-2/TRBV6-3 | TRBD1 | CASSYPPPGTGVYEQYF | TGTGCCAGCAGTTACCCCCCACCCGGGACAGGCGTCTACGAGCAGTACTTC
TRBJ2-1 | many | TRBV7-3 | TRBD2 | CASSLEGLGLATYNEQFF | TGTGCCAGCAGCTTAGAGGGTTTGGGACTAGCGACCTACAATGAGCAGTTCTTC
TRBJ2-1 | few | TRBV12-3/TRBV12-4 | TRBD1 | CATGQGNEQFF | TGTGCCACCGGACAGGGGAATGAGCAGTTCTTC